Each of the 5 T cell receptor beta chains below was sequenced from the same sample in a study of T cell repertoires in cytomegalovirus infection. TCRdb reanalysed the reads using MiXCR and keeps one entry per CDR3 protein. The table shows some 400,000 distinct CDR3 sequences, with 25% to 40% occurring only once. Material for sequencing was PBMCs. Receptors originate from a human donor in good health (CMV status not recorded). Some clones in this sample may be carry-over from other donors' samples.

J is TRBJ1-1 and V is TRBV7-9; no clear D gene. Germline CDR1 is SEHNR and CDR2 is FQNEAQ (reference sequence). Trimming removed 5 bases from V and 3 bases from J, with 13 bases in between. CDR3 length: 14 residues. CDR3 sequence reads: CASSPPRRDTEAFF. CDR3 nucleotides: TGTGCCAGCAGCCCGCCGCGAAGGGACACTGAAGCTTTCTTT.

The V and J genes are TRBV20-1 and TRBJ1-1, with a possible D match to TRBD1 (6 bases). CDR3 size: 11 residues. V was clipped by 2 bases and J by 8 bases, with 9 bases between them. Germline V gene sequence: CDR1 DFQATT, CDR2 SNEGSKA (reference sequence). The CDR3 is CSARMGTEAFF. The CDR3 DNA reads TGCAGTGCTAGAATGGGGACAGAAGCTTTCTTT.

The gene calls are TRBV6-1 and TRBJ1-6, with 8 bases fitting TRBD1. Trimming cost V 2 bases and J 4 bases; bases outside gene matches: 4. In germline, CDR1 is MNHNS, CDR2 SASEGT. CDR3 length equals 16 residues. The chain's CDR3 is CASSEHRDRYNSPLHF. DNA of the CDR3: TGTGCCAGCAGTGAACACCGGGACAGGTATAATTCACCCCTCCACTTT.

The V gene is TRBV11-2, the J gene TRBJ2-3, with 13 bases that match TRBD2. V trimming: 5 bases; J trimming: 4 bases; junction bases outside the gene matches: 6. Germline CDR1 and CDR2: SGHAT and FQNNGV. The CDR3 has 16 residues. The DNA for the CDR3 is TGTGCCAGCAGCCCGGGGACTAGCGGGGTATCAGATACGCAGTATTTT. This gives the protein CASSPGTSGVSDTQYF.

Remarks on this clonotype: A much larger clone differs from this one at a single base, so this may be a read error. This chain links TRBV11-2 with TRBJ2-1; 12 positions agree with TRBD2. CDR1 is SGHAT and CDR2 is FQNNGV in the germline V gene. The CDR3 extends over 15 amino acids. The ends lost 5 bases at V and 6 bases at J; junction bases unmatched: 5. CDR3 sequence (DNA): TGTGCCAGCAGCGAGACTAGCGGGAGCTTCAATGAGCAGTTCTTC. This gives the protein CASSETSGSFNEQFF.